This TCR beta chain derives from a study of T cell responses to AZD1222 COVID-19 vaccine. General study findings and limits: Repertoire sampling was restricted to post-peak T cell response timepoints.

TCRdb's copy holds only in-frame clones and misses some; the assay was immunoSEQ multiplex PCR. The sample contains about 120,000 clones, about 85% of which appear only once. With respect to this clone: Its antigen is still unknown.

The V gene lost 7 bases and the J gene lost 0 bases, with 9 bases spanning the gap. The CDR3 covers 13 residues. V usage is TRBV12-3 or TRBV12-4 and J usage is TRBJ1-1; D is unclear. The receptor was isolated from an adult who received the AZD1222 COVID-19 vaccine. The sequences come from peripheral blood, collected 28 days after the second AZD1222 dose. CDR3 amino acids: CASTPTVNTEAFF. The CDR3 DNA follows: TGTGCCAGCACCCCGACCGTGAACACTGAAGCTTTCTTT.